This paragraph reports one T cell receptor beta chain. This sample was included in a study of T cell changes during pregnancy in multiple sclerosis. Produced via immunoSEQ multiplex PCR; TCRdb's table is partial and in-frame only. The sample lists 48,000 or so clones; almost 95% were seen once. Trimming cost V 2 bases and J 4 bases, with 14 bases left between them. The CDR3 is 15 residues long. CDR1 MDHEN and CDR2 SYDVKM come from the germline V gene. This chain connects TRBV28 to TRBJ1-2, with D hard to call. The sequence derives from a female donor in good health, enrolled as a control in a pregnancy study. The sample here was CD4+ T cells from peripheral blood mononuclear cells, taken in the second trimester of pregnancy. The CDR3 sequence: CASSLRQAPRYGYTF. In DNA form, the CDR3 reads TGTGCCAGCAGTTTACGGCAGGCCCCCCGCTATGGCTACACCTTC.